Listed here are 26 T cell receptor beta chains from one sample, sequenced in a study of T cells in Graves' hyperthyroidism and ophthalmopathy. Template material for amplifying TCR beta CDR3 regions consisted of RNA transcripts. First-round RT-PCR with HTBI primers amplified the TCR CDR3 region. TCRdb passed the multiplex PCR reads through MiXCR, listing each CDR3 protein once. The sample has 500,000 to 750,000 distinct CDR3 sequences; 15% to 19% are singletons. The sequenced sample consisted of blood. Receptors originate from a woman in her twenties or thirties with Graves' hyperthyroidism.

This clonotype was seen ten or more times. V usage is TRBV20-1 and J usage is TRBJ2-7, with TRBD2 matching 10 bases. Germline values: CDR1 DFQATT, CDR2 SNEGSKA (reference sequence). This CDR3 spans 13 amino acids. V lost 6 bases to trimming and J lost 4 bases; unmatched junction nucleotides: 6. DNA of the CDR3: TGCAGTGCAGGAGCGGGAGGGGAGTACGAGCAGTACTTC. Protein sequence: CSAGAGGEYEQYF.

This clonotype was seen just once. Since a much larger clone is just one base distant, this may be a read error. This sequence joins TRBV20-1 and TRBJ2-7; a weak D match, TRBD2 (5 bases). Germline V lookup: CDR1 DFQATT, CDR2 SNEGSKA (reference sequence). The CDR3 contains 12 residues. Trimming took 3 bases from V and 9 from J, leaving 15 bases between them. The CDR3 sequence is CSASGRANGQYF. The CDR3 DNA is TGCAGTGCTAGTGGGCGGGCGAACGGGCAGTACTTC.

The gene calls are TRBV18 and TRBJ1-2, with D tentatively TRBD1 (5 bases). CDR1 and CDR2 (germline): KGHSH, LQKENI. This CDR3 spans 13 amino acids. V lost 0 bases and J lost 4, with 6 bases in between. The CDR3 sequence: CASSPPGVYGYTF. CDR3 in DNA: TGTGCCAGCTCACCACCAGGGGTCTATGGCTACACCTTC.

The J gene is TRBJ1-2, the V gene TRBV5-1; no firm D call. From germline, CDR1 is SGHRS and CDR2 YFSETQ. Deletions cut 4 bases from V and 6 bases from J, with 13 bases between. CDR3 length equals 13 residues. CDR3 region: CASSPGRADGYTF. Written as DNA, the CDR3 is TGCGCCAGCAGCCCCGGGAGGGCAGATGGCTACACCTTC.

The CDR3 sequence: CATSIRDSYGYTF. DNA for the CDR3: TGTGCCACCAGCATCCGGGACAGCTATGGCTACACCTTC. The rearrangement joins TRBV15 to TRBJ1-2; TRBD1 aligns across 7 bases. V was pared by 4 bases and J by 4 bases, with 3 bases of the junction left unmatched. The CDR3 length is 13 residues. CDR1 and CDR2 from the germline V gene are LNHNV and YYDKDF (reference sequence).

V and J are TRBV19 and TRBJ1-6; D remains unclear. Trimming stripped 3 bases from V and 0 bases from J, with 6 bases between. Germline values: CDR1 LNHDA, CDR2 SQIVND (reference sequence). This CDR3 region has 15 residues. CDR3 protein: CASSIKSSYNSPLHF. The CDR3 DNA sequence: TGTGCCAGTAGTATTAAGAGCTCCTATAATTCACCCCTCCACTTT. The full variable domain, in which reference TRBV19 and TRBJ1-6 provide the parts outside the CDR3, is DGGITQSPKYLFRKEGQNVTLSCEQNLNHDAMYWYRQDPGQGLRLIYYSQIVNDFQKGDIAEGYSVSREKKESFPLTVTSAQKNPTAFYLCASSIKSSYNSPLHFGNGTRLTVT.

This clonotype was seen at least ten times. The chain employs TRBV29-1 and TRBJ2-3; 13 bases map to TRBD2. CDR3 size: 14 residues. The germline CDR1 and CDR2 sequences are SQVTM and ANQGSEA. Trimming at V came to 4 bases and at J to 5 bases, leaving 3 bases not matched to a gene. The CDR3 DNA reads TGCAGCGTTGGGTGGACTAGCGGGGGAGATACGCAGTATTTT. This codes for CSVGWTSGGDTQYF.

This clonotype was seen ten or more times. The chain joins TRBV7-9 to TRBJ2-7; D perhaps matches TRBD2 (6 bases). Germline V gene sequence: CDR1 SEHNR, CDR2 FQNEAQ (reference sequence). The length of the CDR3 is 15 residues. V lost 10 bases, J lost 4 bases, and 23 bases lay in between. The CDR3: CATSRGPTYSYEQYF. The CDR3 region has the DNA TGTGCCACCTCGCGGGGACCGACTTACTCGTACGAGCAGTACTTC. The entire variable domain, with the rest obtained from reference TRBV7-9 and TRBJ2-7, is as follows: DTGVSQNPRHKITKRGQNVTFRCDPISEHNRLYWYRQTLGQGPEFLTYFQNEAQLEKSRLLSDRFSAERPKGSFSTLEIQRTEQGDSAMYLCATSRGPTYSYEQYFGPGTRLTVT.

This clonotype was found many times. The CDR3 DNA follows: TGTGCCAGCAGTACAACATCTAGCGGCACAGATACGCAGTATTTT. Translating gives CASSTTSSGTDTQYF. This chain links TRBV7-9 with TRBJ2-3, with a weak D call TRBD2 (6 bases). The CDR3 has 15 amino acids. Trimming pared 6 bases from V and 1 base from J, leaving 14 bases between. Germline CDR1 SEHNR, CDR2 FQNEAQ (reference sequence).

Many counts were recorded for this clonotype. Written as DNA, the CDR3 is TGTGCCAGCTCACCCCGACAGGGGACTCTCGAGCAGTACTTC. Protein: CASSPRQGTLEQYF. This chain joins TRBV18 and TRBJ2-7; TRBD1 matches 8 bases. The V and J ends lost 3 bases and 6 bases, in that order; junction bases with no gene match: 7. The CDR3 has 14 residues. Germline V CDR1 and CDR2: KGHSH, LQKENI.

This clonotype occurred a few times. The chain combines TRBV6-1 with TRBJ1-2; 7 bases are a match to TRBD1. The junction had 7 bases not matched to a gene; V was cut back by 5 bases and J by 4 bases. Germline CDR1 and CDR2: MNHNS and SASEGT. The CDR3 is 14 residues long. CDR3 sequence: CASSQRDRSYGYTF. For the CDR3, the DNA is TGTGCCAGCAGTCAGCGGGACAGATCCTATGGCTACACCTTC.

V is TRBV18 and J is TRBJ2-1, with TRBD2 matching over 12 bases. V shed 1 base, J shed 5 bases, and the junction held 3 bases outside the gene matches. This CDR3 is 16 amino acids long. Germline V gene sequence: CDR1 KGHSH, CDR2 LQKENI. CDR3 residues: CASSPRLAGDHNEQFF. The CDR3 DNA reads as TGTGCCAGCTCACCACGACTAGCGGGAGACCACAATGAGCAGTTCTTC.

V is TRBV19 and J is TRBJ2-3, with 7 bases lining up with TRBD2. Germline V CDR1 and CDR2: LNHDA, SQIVND (reference sequence). The CDR3 sequence is 16 residues long. V shed 5 bases and J 2 bases; nucleotides not matched to a gene: 10. The CDR3 region has the DNA TGTGCCAGTAGTCAACTAGCGTCTAGGGCCACAGATACGCAGTATTTT. Its translation is CASSQLASRATDTQYF.

The sample holds many counts of this clonotype. The chain joins TRBV7-6 to TRBJ1-4; 7 bases are a match to TRBD1. The CDR3 extends over 13 amino acids. Germline trimming cut 5 bases from V and 11 bases from J; bases unmatched to any gene: 8. Germline V lookup: CDR1 SGHVS, CDR2 FNYEAQ. CDR3 bases: TGTGCCAGCAGCCTACACCCGACAGGGAAACTGTTTTTT. It specifies CASSLHPTGKLFF.

The sample holds many counts of this clonotype. The gene calls are TRBV27 and TRBJ2-7, with 8 nucleotides matching TRBD2. Germline values: CDR1 MNHEY, CDR2 SMNVEV (reference sequence). J gave up 7 bases and V 6 bases, and 17 bases lay outside the gene matches. This CDR3 region has 16 residues. The CDR3 sequence is CASSHLGSGTKEEQYF. DNA for the CDR3: TGTGCCAGCAGCCACTTGGGTAGCGGGACGAAGGAGGAGCAGTACTTC.

This clonotype was seen only a few times. Possible read error: a much larger clone is one base away. Without the conserved terminal phenylalanine or tryptophan, this CDR3 likely stems from a read error. V is TRBV7-2 and J is TRBJ1-1; D unresolved. The CDR3 has 13 residues. Trimming took off 2 bases at V and 3 bases at J, with 7 bases between the two ends. Germline CDR1 and CDR2: SGHTA and FQGNSA. The CDR3 DNA sequence: TGTGCCAGCAGCTTAATCCGGGACACTGAAGCTTTCCTT. Encoded protein: CASSLIRDTEAFL.

CDR3 coding DNA: TGCAGCGTTCCACGTCGCGGGAGAGGCTACAATGAGCAGTTCTTC. It translates to CSVPRRGRGYNEQFF. The V gene is TRBV29-1, the J gene TRBJ2-1, with TRBD2 identical over 7 bases. The germline V gene encodes CDR1 SQVTM and CDR2 ANQGSEA. This CDR3 is built from 15 residues. J gave up 3 bases and V 5 bases, and 10 bases lay outside the gene matches.

With respect to this clonotype: This may arise from a read error, as a much more abundant clone is one base away. The chain joins TRBV28 to TRBJ1-6; 9 positions agree with TRBD1. The CDR3 totals 17 residues. Germline-derived CDR1 and CDR2 are MDHEN and SYDVKM. The CDR3, as DNA: TGTGCCAGCAGTTTCCCGGACAGGGGTCCTTATAATTCACCCCCCCACTTT. Its translation is CASSFPDRGPYNSPPHF.

This chain uses TRBV5-1 with TRBJ1-5; TRBD1 might be the D (6 bases). Trimming stripped 1 base from V and 4 bases from J, with 12 bases between. CDR3 length equals 15 residues. Germline V gives CDR1 SGHRS, CDR2 YFSETQ. The CDR3: CASSLLPGANQPQHF. The CDR3 bases are TGCGCCAGCAGCTTGCTTCCGGGGGCGAATCAGCCCCAGCATTTT.

There are many counts of this clonotype. The chain has TRBV11-2 and TRBJ2-7; 8 positions match TRBD2. Germline-derived CDR1 and CDR2 are SGHAT and FQNNGV. The CDR3 length is 14 residues. V lost 1 base and J lost 5; bases outside the gene matches: 4. The chain's CDR3 is CASSLALAVDEQYF. The CDR3 DNA is TGTGCCAGCAGCTTAGCACTAGCGGTGGACGAGCAGTACTTC.

V is TRBV30 and J is TRBJ2-3; D is uncertain. The CDR3 sequence is 12 residues long. Deletions cut 4 bases from V and 5 bases from J, with 10 bases between. Germline V lookup: CDR1 GTSNPN, CDR2 SVGIG (reference sequence). CDR3 protein: CAWTIVQDTQYF. The CDR3 DNA is TGTGCCTGGACCATAGTACAAGATACGCAGTATTTT.

The chain couples TRBV12-3 or TRBV12-4 to TRBJ2-3; TRBD2 matches at 7 bases. The V and J ends lost 2 bases and 7 bases, in that order; junction bases with no gene match: 9. This CDR3 comprises 15 residues. The CDR3 nucleotides read TGTGCCAGCAGTTTACTCAGGACTAGTGGATATACGCAGTATTTT. This sequence encodes CASSLLRTSGYTQYF.

This clonotype has a handful of counts. Possible read error: a much larger clone is one base away. The DNA for the CDR3 is TGCAGTGCTAGAGGTCTAAGGGCAGCCTACGAGCAGTACTTC. Translating gives CSARGLRAAYEQYF. This rearrangement joins TRBV20-1 to TRBJ2-7; no clear D. Trimming shortened V by 1 base and J by 2 bases, and 12 bases separated the two germline ends. The germline gives CDR1 DFQATT, CDR2 SNEGSKA (reference sequence). The CDR3 loop spans 14 amino acids.

This clonotype was counted a few times. The V and J genes are TRBV12-5 and TRBJ2-1; 8 positions agree with TRBD2. V shed 4 bases and J 1 base; nucleotides not matched to a gene: 3. There are 15 residues in the CDR3. CDR1 and CDR2 from the germline V gene are LGHNT and FRNRAP. Here the CDR3 DNA reads TGTGCTAGTGGTTCAAGCGGGAGATCCTACAATGAGCAGTTCTTC. Protein: CASGSSGRSYNEQFF.

The CDR3 sequence is CSARKGGAWGYTF. CDR3 bases: TGCAGTGCTAGAAAGGGGGGCGCTTGGGGCTACACCTTC. The chain uses TRBV20-1 and TRBJ1-2, with a weak D call TRBD1 (6 bases). Germline values: CDR1 DFQATT, CDR2 SNEGSKA (reference sequence). Trimming cost V 2 bases and J 8 bases, with 15 bases left between them. This CDR3 has 13 amino acids.

This clonotype was detected a few times. The chain is built from TRBV9 and TRBJ2-1; the match to TRBD2 covers 15 bases. V shed 4 bases, J shed 7 bases, and the junction held 12 bases outside the gene matches. The CDR3 contains 18 residues. Germline assignment: CDR1 SGDLS and CDR2 YYNGEE. The CDR3 is CASSPGLAGGLNLNEQFF. DNA for the CDR3: TGTGCCAGCAGCCCGGGACTAGCGGGAGGCCTAAATCTGAATGAGCAGTTCTTC.